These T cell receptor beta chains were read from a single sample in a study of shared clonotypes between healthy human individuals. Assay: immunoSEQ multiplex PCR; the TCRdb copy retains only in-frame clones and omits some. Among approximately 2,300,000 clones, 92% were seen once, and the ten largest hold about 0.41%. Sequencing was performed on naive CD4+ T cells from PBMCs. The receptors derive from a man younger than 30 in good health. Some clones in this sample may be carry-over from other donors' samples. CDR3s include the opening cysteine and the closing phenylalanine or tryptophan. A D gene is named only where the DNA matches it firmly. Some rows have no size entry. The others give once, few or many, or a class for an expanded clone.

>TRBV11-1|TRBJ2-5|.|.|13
CASSPGLQETQYF
TGTGCCAGCAGCCCCGGACTCCAAGAGACCCAGTACTTC
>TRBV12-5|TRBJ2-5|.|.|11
CASGFQETQYF
TGTGCTAGTGGCTTCCAAGAGACCCAGTACTTC
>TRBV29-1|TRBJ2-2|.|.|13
CSVEQGTTGELFF
TGCAGCGTTGAGCAGGGGACCACCGGGGAGCTGTTTTTT
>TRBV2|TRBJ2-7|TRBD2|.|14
CASSQREGEYEQYF
TGTGCCAGCAGTCAGCGGGAGGGCGAGTACGAGCAGTACTTC
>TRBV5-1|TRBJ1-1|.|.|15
CASSPQAGVNTEAFF
TGCGCCAGCAGCCCGCAGGCAGGGGTGAACACTGAAGCTTTCTTT
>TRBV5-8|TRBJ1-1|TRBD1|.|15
CASSAFRTGLTEAFF
TGTGCCAGCAGCGCTTTTCGGACAGGGCTAACTGAAGCTTTCTTT
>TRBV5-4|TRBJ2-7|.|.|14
CASSLAGPSDEQYF
TGTGCCAGCAGCTTGGCCGGACCATCGGACGAGCAGTACTTC
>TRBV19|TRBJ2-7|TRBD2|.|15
CASSIGLAGAYEQYF
TGTGCCAGTAGTATTGGACTAGCGGGAGCATACGAGCAGTACTTC
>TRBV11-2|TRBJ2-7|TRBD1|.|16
CASSPLNRDRGYEQYF
TGTGCCAGCAGCCCCCTTAACCGGGACAGGGGCTACGAGCAGTACTTC
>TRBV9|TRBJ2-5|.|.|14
CASSLRRQGETQYF
TGTGCCAGCAGCCTCCGGCGTCAGGGGGAGACCCAGTACTTC
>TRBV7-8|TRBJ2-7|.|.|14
CASSSQGRDGEQYF
TGTGCCAGCAGCTCCCAGGGCCGGGACGGCGAGCAGTACTTC
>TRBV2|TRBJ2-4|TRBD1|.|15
CASSDRGLAKNIQYF
TGTGCCAGCAGTGACAGGGGGCTGGCCAAAAACATTCAGTACTTC
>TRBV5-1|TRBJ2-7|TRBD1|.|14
CASSLQTGSYEQYF
TGCGCCAGCAGCCTGCAGACAGGGAGCTACGAGCAGTACTTC
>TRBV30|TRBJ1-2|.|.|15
CAWSPATGQLYGYTF
TGTGCCTGGTCCCCGGCGACAGGCCAATTATATGGCTACACCTTC
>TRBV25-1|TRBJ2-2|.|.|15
CASSEFNNPTGELFF
TGTGCCAGCAGTGAATTCAACAACCCCACCGGGGAGCTGTTTTTT
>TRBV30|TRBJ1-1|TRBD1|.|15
CAWNRPDRGGTEAFF
TGTGCCTGGAATCGCCCGGACAGGGGCGGAACTGAAGCTTTCTTT
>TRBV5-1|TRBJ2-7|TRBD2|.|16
CASSRGTSASSYEQYF
TGCGCCAGCAGCCGAGGGACTAGCGCCAGCTCCTACGAGCAGTACTTC
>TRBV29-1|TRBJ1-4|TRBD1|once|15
CSVAYSRQGGEKLFF
TGCAGCGTTGCGTATAGTAGACAGGGTGGGGAAAAACTGTTTTTT
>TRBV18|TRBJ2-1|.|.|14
CASSPRHSTNEQFF
TGTGCCAGCTCACCCCGTCACAGCACCAATGAGCAGTTCTTC
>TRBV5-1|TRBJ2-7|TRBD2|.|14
CASRGGGFTYEQYF
TGCGCCAGCCGGGGCGGGGGGTTTACCTACGAGCAGTACTTC
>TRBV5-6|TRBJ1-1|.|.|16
CASSLSPGRGNTEAFF
TGTGCCAGCAGCTTGTCTCCCGGCAGGGGGAACACTGAAGCTTTCTTT
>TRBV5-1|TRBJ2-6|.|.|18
CASSPNRGGLSGANVLTF
TGCGCCAGCAGCCCTAACAGGGGAGGGCTCTCTGGGGCCAACGTCCTGACTTTC
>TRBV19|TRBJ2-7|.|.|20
CASSIVGGPPEDPDRYEQYF
TGTGCCAGTAGTATAGTCGGAGGCCCTCCGGAAGACCCCGACCGATACGAGCAGTACTTC
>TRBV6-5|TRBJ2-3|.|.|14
CASSYSWGYDTQYF
TGTGCCAGCAGTTACTCGTGGGGGTACGATACGCAGTATTTT
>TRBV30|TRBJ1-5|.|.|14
CAWSVRVVDQPQHF
TGTGCCTGGAGTGTCAGGGTTGTAGATCAGCCCCAGCATTTT
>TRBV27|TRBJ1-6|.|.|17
CASSSLFDRLYNSPLHF
TGTGCCAGCAGTTCACTCTTTGACAGGCTTTATAATTCACCCCTCCACTTT
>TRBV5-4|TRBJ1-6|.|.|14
CASSLWGIETALHF
TGTGCCAGCAGCTTGTGGGGTATCGAAACGGCCCTCCACTTT
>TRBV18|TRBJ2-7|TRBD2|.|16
CASSPPTSGSSYEQYF
TGTGCCAGCTCACCCCCGACTAGCGGGAGCTCCTACGAGCAGTACTTC